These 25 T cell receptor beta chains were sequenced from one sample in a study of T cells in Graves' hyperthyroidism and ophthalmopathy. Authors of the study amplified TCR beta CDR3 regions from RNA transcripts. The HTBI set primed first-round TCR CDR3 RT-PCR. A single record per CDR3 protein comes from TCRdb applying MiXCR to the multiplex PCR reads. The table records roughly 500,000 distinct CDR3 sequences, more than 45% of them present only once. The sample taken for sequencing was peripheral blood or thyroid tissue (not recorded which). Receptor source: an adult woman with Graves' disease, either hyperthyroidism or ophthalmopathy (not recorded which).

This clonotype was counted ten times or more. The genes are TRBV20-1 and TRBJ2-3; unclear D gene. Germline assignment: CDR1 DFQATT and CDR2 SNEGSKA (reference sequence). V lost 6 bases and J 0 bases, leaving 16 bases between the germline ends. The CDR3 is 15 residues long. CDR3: CSAQSHIRSTDTQYF. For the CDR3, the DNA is TGCAGTGCCCAAAGTCACATCAGGAGCACAGATACGCAGTATTTT.

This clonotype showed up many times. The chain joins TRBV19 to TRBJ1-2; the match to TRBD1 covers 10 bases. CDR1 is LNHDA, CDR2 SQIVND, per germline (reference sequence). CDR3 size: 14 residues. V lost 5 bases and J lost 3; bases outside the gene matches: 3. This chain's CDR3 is CASSAGTGDYGYTF. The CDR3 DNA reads TGTGCCAGTAGTGCGGGGACAGGGGACTATGGCTACACCTTC.

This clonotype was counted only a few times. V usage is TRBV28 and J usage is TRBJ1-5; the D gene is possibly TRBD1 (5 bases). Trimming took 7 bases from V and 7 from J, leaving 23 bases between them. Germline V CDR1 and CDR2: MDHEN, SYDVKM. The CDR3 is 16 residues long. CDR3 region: CASNSGVRQGGQPQHF. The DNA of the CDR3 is TGTGCCAGCAATTCGGGGGTGAGGCAGGGAGGACAGCCCCAGCATTTT.

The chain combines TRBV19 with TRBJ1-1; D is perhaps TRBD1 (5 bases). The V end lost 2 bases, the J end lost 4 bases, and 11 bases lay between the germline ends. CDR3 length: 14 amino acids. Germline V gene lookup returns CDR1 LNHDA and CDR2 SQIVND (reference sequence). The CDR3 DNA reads TGTGCCAGTAGTATAAGGACATCGCGCACTGAAGCTTTCTTT. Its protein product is CASSIRTSRTEAFF.

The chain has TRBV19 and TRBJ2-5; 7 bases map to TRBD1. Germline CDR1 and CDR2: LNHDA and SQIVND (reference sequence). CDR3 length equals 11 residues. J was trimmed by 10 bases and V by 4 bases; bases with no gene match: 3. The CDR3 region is CASSTQGDQYF. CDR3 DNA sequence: TGTGCCAGTAGTACGCAGGGGGACCAGTACTTC. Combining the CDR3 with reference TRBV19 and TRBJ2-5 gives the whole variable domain DGGITQSPKYLFRKEGQNVTLSCEQNLNHDAMYWYRQDPGQGLRLIYYSQIVNDFQKGDIAEGYSVSREKKESFPLTVTSAQKNPTAFYLCASSTQGDQYFGPGTRLLVL.

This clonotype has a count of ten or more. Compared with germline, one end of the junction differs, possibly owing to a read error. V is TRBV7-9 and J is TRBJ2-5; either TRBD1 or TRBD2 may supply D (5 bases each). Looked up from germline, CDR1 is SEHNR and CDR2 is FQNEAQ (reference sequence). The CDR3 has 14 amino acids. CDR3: CASSLASGAETQYF. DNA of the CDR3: TGCGCCAGCAGCTTGGCGTCCGGGGCGGAGACCCAGTACTTC.

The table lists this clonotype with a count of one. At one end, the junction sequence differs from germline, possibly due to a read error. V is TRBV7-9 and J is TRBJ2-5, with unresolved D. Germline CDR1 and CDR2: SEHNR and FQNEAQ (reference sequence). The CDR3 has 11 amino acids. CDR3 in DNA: TGTGCCAGCAGCGTTGACTCGACCGAGTACTTC. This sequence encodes CASSVDSTEYF.

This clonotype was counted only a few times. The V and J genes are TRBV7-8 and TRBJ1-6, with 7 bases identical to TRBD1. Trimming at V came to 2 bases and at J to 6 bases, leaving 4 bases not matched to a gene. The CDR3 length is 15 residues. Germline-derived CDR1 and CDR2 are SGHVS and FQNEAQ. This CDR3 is CASSLIRDSNSPLHF. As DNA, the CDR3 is TGTGCCAGCAGCTTAATCCGGGACAGTAATTCACCCCTCCACTTT.

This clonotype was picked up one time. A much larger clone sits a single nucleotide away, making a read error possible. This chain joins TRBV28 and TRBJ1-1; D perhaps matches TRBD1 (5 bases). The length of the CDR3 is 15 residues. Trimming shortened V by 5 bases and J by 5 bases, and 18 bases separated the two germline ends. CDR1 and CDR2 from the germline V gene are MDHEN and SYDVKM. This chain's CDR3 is CASSQARGGRTEAFF. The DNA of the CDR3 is TGTGCCAGCAGTCAGGCGAGGGGAGGACGGACTGAAGCTTTCTTT.

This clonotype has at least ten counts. The chain's CDR3 is CASSQGPISGNTIYF. The CDR3 bases are TGCGCCAGCAGCCAGGGACCGATCTCTGGAAACACCATATATTTT. This sequence joins TRBV5-1 and TRBJ1-3; TRBD1 might be the D (5 bases). With 4 bases removed from V and 0 bases from J, the gap between germline ends came to 11 bases. Germline V gene lookup returns CDR1 SGHRS and CDR2 YFSETQ. The CDR3 consists of 15 residues.

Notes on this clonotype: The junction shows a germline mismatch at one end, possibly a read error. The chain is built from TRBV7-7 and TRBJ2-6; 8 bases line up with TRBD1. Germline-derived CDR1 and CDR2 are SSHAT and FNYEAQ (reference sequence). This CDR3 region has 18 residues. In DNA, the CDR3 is TGTGCTAGCAGCTCCGGGACAGGCCCGAAGGTTGGGGCCAACGTCCTGACTTTC. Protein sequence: CASSSGTGPKVGANVLTF. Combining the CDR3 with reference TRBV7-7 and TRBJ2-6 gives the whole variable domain GAGVSQSPRYKVTKRGQDVTLRCDPISSHATLYWYQQALGQGPEFLTYFNYEAQPDKSGLPSDRFSAERPEGSISTLTIQRTEQRDSAMYRCASSSGTGPKVGANVLTFGAGSRLTVL.

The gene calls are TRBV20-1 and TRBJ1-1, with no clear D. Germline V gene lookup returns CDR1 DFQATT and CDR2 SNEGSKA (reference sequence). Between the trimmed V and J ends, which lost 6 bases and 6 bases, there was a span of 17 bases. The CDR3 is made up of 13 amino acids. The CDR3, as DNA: TGCAGTGCGACCCGACACCCAGGCGCTGAAGCTTTCTTT. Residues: CSATRHPGAEAFF.

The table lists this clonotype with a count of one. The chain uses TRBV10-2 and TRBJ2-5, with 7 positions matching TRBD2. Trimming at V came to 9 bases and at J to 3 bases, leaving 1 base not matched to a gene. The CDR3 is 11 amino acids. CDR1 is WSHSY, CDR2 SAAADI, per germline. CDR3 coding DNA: TGCGCCAGTCTAGCGGAAGAGACCCAGTACTTC. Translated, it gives CASLAEETQYF.

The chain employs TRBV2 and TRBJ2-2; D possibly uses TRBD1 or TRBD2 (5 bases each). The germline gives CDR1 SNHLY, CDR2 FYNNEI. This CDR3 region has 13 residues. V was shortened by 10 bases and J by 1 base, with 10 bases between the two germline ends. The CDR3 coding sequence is TGTGCCATCGGGACCTTGAACACCGGGGAGCTGTTTTTT. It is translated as CAIGTLNTGELFF.

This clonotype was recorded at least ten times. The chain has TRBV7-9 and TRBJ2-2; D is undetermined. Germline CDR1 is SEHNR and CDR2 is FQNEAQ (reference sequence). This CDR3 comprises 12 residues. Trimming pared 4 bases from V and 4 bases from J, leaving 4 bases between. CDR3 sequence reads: CASSSVTGELFF. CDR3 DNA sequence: TGTGCCAGCAGCTCTGTCACCGGGGAGCTGTTTTTT.

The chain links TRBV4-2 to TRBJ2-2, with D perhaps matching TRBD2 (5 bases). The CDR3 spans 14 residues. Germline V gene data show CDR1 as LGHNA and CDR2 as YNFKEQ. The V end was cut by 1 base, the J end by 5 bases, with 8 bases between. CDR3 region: CASSQATGTGELFF. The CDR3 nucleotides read TGTGCCAGCAGCCAAGCTACGGGGACCGGGGAGCTGTTTTTT.

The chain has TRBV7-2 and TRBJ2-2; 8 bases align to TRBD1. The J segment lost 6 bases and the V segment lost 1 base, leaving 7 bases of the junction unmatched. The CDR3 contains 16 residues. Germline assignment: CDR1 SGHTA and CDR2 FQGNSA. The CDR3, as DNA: TGTGCCAGCAGCTTAGGGACAGGGCGAAGTTCCGGGGAGCTGTTTTTT. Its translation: CASSLGTGRSSGELFF.

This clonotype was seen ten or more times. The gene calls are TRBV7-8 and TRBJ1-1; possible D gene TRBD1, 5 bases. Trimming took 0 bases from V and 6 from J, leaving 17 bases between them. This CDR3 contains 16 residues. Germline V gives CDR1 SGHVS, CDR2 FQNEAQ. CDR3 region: CASSLALGPYVAEAFF. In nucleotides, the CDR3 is TGTGCCAGCAGCTTAGCGCTGGGACCGTATGTGGCTGAAGCTTTCTTT.

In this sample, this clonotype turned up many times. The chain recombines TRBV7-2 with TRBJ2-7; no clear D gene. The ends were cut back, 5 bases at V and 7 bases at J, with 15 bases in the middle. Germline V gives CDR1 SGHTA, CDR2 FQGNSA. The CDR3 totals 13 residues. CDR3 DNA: TGTGCCAGCAGCCCCCCAGTGGATCGTGAGCAGTACTTC. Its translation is CASSPPVDREQYF. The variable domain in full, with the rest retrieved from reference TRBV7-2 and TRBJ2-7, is GAGVSQSPSNKVTEKGKDVELRCDPISGHTALYWYRQSLGQGLEFLIYFQGNSAPDKSGLPSDRFSAERTGGSVSTLTIQRTQQEDSAVYLCASSPPVDREQYFGPGTRLTVT.

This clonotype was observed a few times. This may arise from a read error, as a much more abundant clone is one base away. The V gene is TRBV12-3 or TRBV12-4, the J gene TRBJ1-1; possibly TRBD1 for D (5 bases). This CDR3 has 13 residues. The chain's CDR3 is CAGSPPGREEAFF. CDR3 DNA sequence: TGTGCCGGCAGTCCCCCGGGACGAGAAGAAGCTTTCTTT.

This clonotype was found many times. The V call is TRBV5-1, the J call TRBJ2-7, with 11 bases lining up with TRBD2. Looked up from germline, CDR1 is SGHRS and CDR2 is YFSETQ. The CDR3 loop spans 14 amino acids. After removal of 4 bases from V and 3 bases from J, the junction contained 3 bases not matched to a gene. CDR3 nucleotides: TGCGCCAGCAGCCTGACTAGCGGGATCTACGAGCAGTACTTC. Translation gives CASSLTSGIYEQYF.

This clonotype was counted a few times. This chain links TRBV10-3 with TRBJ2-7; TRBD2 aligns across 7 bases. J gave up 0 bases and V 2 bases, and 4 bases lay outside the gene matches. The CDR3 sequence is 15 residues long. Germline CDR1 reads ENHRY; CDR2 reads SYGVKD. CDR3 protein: CAISEGRGTSYEQYF. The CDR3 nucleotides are TGTGCCATCAGTGAGGGGAGGGGAACCTCCTACGAGCAGTACTTC.

The chain's CDR3 is CSVEIGGIQFF. DNA of the CDR3: TGCAGCGTTGAAATCGGGGGGATCCAGTTCTTC. The chain employs TRBV29-1 and TRBJ2-1, with TRBD2 matching 7 bases. This CDR3 has 11 residues. V trimming: 2 bases; J trimming: 13 bases; junction bases outside the gene matches: 5. From germline, CDR1 is SQVTM and CDR2 ANQGSEA.

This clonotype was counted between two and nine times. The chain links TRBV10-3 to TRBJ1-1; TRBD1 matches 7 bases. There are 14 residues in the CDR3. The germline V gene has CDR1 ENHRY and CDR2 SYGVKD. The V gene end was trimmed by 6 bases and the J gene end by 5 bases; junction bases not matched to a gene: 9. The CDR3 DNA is TGTGCCATCAGCTCCGACAGGGTTGGGACTGAAGCTTTCTTT. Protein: CAISSDRVGTEAFF.

CDR3 DNA sequence: TGTGCCAGCAGCTTAGGGGCGGGGGAGACCTATGGCTACACCTTC. This sequence encodes CASSLGAGETYGYTF. This sequence joins TRBV11-2 and TRBJ1-2; perhaps TRBD1 as D (5 bases). This CDR3 comprises 15 residues. Trimming took 1 base from V and 4 from J, leaving 13 bases between them. CDR1 SGHAT and CDR2 FQNNGV come from the germline V gene.